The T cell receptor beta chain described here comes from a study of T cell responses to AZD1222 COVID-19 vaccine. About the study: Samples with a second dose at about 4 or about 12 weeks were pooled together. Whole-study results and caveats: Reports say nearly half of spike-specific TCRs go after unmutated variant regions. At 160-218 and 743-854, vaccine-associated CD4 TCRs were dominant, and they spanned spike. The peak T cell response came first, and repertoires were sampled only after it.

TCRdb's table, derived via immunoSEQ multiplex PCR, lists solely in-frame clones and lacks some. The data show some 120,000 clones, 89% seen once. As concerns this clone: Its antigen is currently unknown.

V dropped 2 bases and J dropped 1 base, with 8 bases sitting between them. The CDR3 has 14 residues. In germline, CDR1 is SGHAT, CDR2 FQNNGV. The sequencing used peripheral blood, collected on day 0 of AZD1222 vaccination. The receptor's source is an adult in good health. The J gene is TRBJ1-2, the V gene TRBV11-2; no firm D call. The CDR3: CASSLISLNYGYTF. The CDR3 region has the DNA TGTGCCAGCAGCTTAATTAGTCTTAACTATGGCTACACCTTC.